Below are 14 T cell receptor beta chains sequenced from a single sample in a study of control samples from healthy donors and cancer patients (dated by TCRdb to 2018 to 2021). To prepare the library, the immunoSEQ multiplex PCR assay was applied. The source is immuneACCESS, and TCRdb retained only in-frame sequences with V and J called. Part of the clones is not carried over; for the studies checked, unresolved V genes explain less than half of this, and the remainder is unexplained. Counted in this sample were approximately 100,000 clones; over 75% of them appeared once. The top ten clones comprise over 2% of the sample. Sequencing was done on a sample of blood. The receptors here all came from a woman aged 40 to 50 in good health.

The chain uses TRBV2 and TRBJ2-3; D perhaps matches TRBD1 (5 bases). The CDR3 spans 13 residues. V was clipped by 7 bases and J by 1 base, with 9 bases between them. Germline CDR1 and CDR2: SNHLY and FYNNEI. CDR3 coding DNA: TGTGCCAGCAACCAGGGCGGCACAGATACGCAGTATTTT. It encodes CASNQGGTDTQYF. The full variable domain, rest sourced from reference TRBV2 and TRBJ2-3, is EPEVTQTPSHQVTQMGQEVILRCVPISNHLYFYWYRQILGQKVEFLVSFYNNEISEKSEIFDDQFSVERPDGSNFTLKIRSTKLEDSAMYFCASNQGGTDTQYFGPGTRLTVL.

The sample holds one count of this clone. The V gene is TRBV5-8, the J gene TRBJ2-3, with a possible D match to TRBD2 (5 bases). The CDR3 length is 13 residues. V was shortened by 4 bases and J by 10 bases, with 16 bases between the two germline ends. Per the germline V gene, CDR1 is SGHTS and CDR2 is YDEGEE. This chain's CDR3 is CASSRTVYTSQYF. CDR3 nucleotide sequence: TGTGCCAGCAGCCGGACTGTCTATACGTCGCAGTATTTT. Combining the CDR3 with reference TRBV5-8 and TRBJ2-3 gives the whole variable domain EAGVTQSPTHLIKTRGQQATLRCSPISGHTSVYWYQQALGLGLQFLLWYDEGEERNRGNFPPRFSGRQFPNYSSELNVNALELEDSALYLCASSRTVYTSQYFGPGTRLTVL.

The rearrangement joins TRBV29-1 to TRBJ1-1; no clear D gene. Germline V gives CDR1 SQVTM, CDR2 ANQGSEA. The CDR3 covers 14 residues. V gave up 2 bases and J gave up 0 bases, with 10 bases separating them. The CDR3 sequence: CSVEPGGMNTEAFF. In DNA, the CDR3 is TGCAGCGTTGAACCGGGAGGGATGAACACTGAAGCTTTCTTT.

Here the CDR3 reads CATSRRGQGTDTQYF. For the CDR3, the DNA is TGTGCCACCAGCAGGAGGGGGCAGGGCACAGATACGCAGTATTTT. The rearrangement links TRBV15 to TRBJ2-3; 7 bases match TRBD1. CDR1 LNHNV and CDR2 YYDKDF come from the germline V gene (reference sequence). The CDR3 runs to 15 residues. The V and J ends lost 3 bases and 1 base, in that order; junction bases with no gene match: 4.

The CDR3 DNA is TGTGCCAGCAGCCTGGGACTAGCGGGGGCCGGCTCCCAGGCCACCCAGTACTTC. The encoded protein is CASSLGLAGAGSQATQYF. The chain uses TRBV7-9 and TRBJ2-5; 14 nucleotides match TRBD2. Germline V gene data show CDR1 as SEHNR and CDR2 as FQNEAQ (reference sequence). Trimming at V came to 5 bases and at J to 8 bases, leaving 16 bases not matched to a gene. The CDR3 runs 18 residues. The variable domain in full, completed from reference TRBV7-9 and TRBJ2-5, reads DTGVSQNPRHKITKRGQNVTFRCDPISEHNRLYWYRQTLGQGPEFLTYFQNEAQLEKSRLLSDRFSAERPKGSFSTLEIQRTEQGDSAMYLCASSLGLAGAGSQATQYFGPGTRLLVL.

This chain uses TRBV5-1 with TRBJ2-7; 10 bases are shared with TRBD2. CDR3 length: 15 residues. Germline CDR1 and CDR2: SGHRS and YFSETQ. The J segment lost 3 bases and the V segment lost 3 bases, leaving 6 bases of the junction unmatched. This CDR3 reads CASSSGLASNYEQYF. The CDR3 DNA is TGCGCCAGCAGCTCGGGACTAGCGAGTAACTACGAGCAGTACTTC.

This clone turned up a few times. The V call is TRBV7-3, the J call TRBJ2-1, with D tentatively TRBD2 (5 bases). Deletions cut 3 bases from V and 7 bases from J, with 7 bases between. CDR3 length: 12 amino acids. CDR1 is SGHTA, CDR2 FQGTGA, per germline. The CDR3 loop reads CASSFRGNEQFF. The CDR3 nucleotides read TGTGCCAGCAGCTTCAGAGGGAATGAGCAGTTCTTC. Drawing the rest from reference TRBV7-3 and TRBJ2-1, the complete variable domain is GAGVSQTPSNKVTEKGKYVELRCDPISGHTALYWYRQSLGQGPEFLIYFQGTGAADDSGLPNDRFFAVRPEGSVSTLKIQRTERGDSAVYLCASSFRGNEQFFGPGTRLTVL.

This clone has just one count. The chain couples TRBV29-1 to TRBJ2-2, with D unresolved. This CDR3 contains 13 residues. Germline values: CDR1 SQVTM, CDR2 ANQGSEA. V lost 5 bases, J lost 4 bases, and 11 bases lay in between. CDR3 nucleotides: TGCAGCGTTTCTCCGGGCCCCACCGGGGAGCTGTTTTTT. It yields the protein CSVSPGPTGELFF.

The chain couples TRBV5-5 to TRBJ1-2; a possible D gene is TRBD1 (6 bases). With 0 bases removed from V and 6 bases from J, the gap between germline ends came to 12 bases. Germline CDR1 and CDR2: SGHKS and YYEKEE (reference sequence). The CDR3 runs 14 residues. This CDR3 is CASSLAQGRDGYTF. In DNA, the CDR3 is TGTGCCAGCAGCTTGGCACAGGGTAGGGATGGCTACACCTTC.

The sample holds one count of this clone. V gene TRBV3-1 (or the pseudogene TRBV3-2) combines with J gene TRBJ2-3, with D tentatively TRBD2 (6 bases). This CDR3 is 15 amino acids long. CDR1 and CDR2 from the germline V gene are LGHDT and YNNKEL (reference sequence). Trimming removed 2 bases from V and 2 bases from J, with 11 bases in between. The CDR3 sequence: CASSQRDSYTDTQYF. The CDR3 DNA is TGTGCCAGCAGCCAACGGGACTCTTACACAGATACGCAGTATTTT.

The V and J genes are TRBV25-1 and TRBJ1-2, with 11 bases identical to TRBD1. CDR1 MGHDK and CDR2 SYGVNS come from the germline V gene. CDR3 length: 15 residues. J lost 7 bases, V lost 6 bases, and 10 bases had no gene match. The CDR3: CASRPNGQGAGGYTF. CDR3 nucleotide sequence: TGTGCCAGCAGACCCAACGGACAGGGGGCGGGTGGCTACACCTTC.

The chain recombines TRBV3-1 (or the pseudogene TRBV3-2) with TRBJ2-2; D call uncertain. This CDR3 has 12 amino acids. V lost 3 bases and J lost 6, with 5 bases in between. Per the germline V gene, CDR1 is LGHDT and CDR2 is YNNKEL (reference sequence). The CDR3 protein is CASSQGSGELFF. The CDR3 DNA follows: TGTGCCAGCAGCCAGGGTTCCGGGGAGCTGTTTTTT.

The chain carries TRBV12-2 and TRBJ2-1; the DNA was not used to check the table's D call, TRBD2. TRBV12-2 is reported as a pseudogene. This CDR3 contains 15 residues. This CDR3 is CASSSKRLSYNEQFF. DNA for the CDR3: TGTGCAAGTTCCTCAAAGAGACTCTCCTACAATGAGCAGTTCTTC.

This chain links TRBV29-1 with TRBJ1-2; a possible D gene is TRBD1 (6 bases). This CDR3 comprises 14 residues. V was pared by 7 bases and J by 0 bases, with 15 bases between. Germline loops: CDR1 SQVTM, CDR2 ANQGSEA. The CDR3 nucleotides are TGCAGCGCCGATACAGGGAGTACTAACTATGGCTACACCTTC. Residues: CSADTGSTNYGYTF.